Listed below are T cell receptor beta chains from one sample, sequenced in a study of T-cell memory formation after mild COVID-19. Via MiXCR, TCRdb re-called the 5' RACE reads, giving one row per CDR3 protein. Of 13,000 to 15,000 distinct CDR3 sequences in the sample, 20% to 25% were seen once. The sample was PBMCs or a T cell subset sorted from them (not recorded which). These receptors originate from a man aged 18 to 30 who had mild COVID-19 (a few samples of this study predate the infection). Cell type and time point are not known. Each CDR3 is given with its conserved first and last residue. The D gene is left open where the match is weak. The size entry is marked missing in some rows and otherwise reads once, few, many or a size class.

v_gene: TRBV19
j_gene: TRBJ2-5
abundance: many
d_gene: -
CDR3nt: TGTGCCAGTAGTATAGGGGTCTACCGGATAGAGACCCAGTACTTC
CDR3aa: CASSIGVYRIETQYF

v_gene: TRBV7-2
j_gene: TRBJ2-1
abundance: -
d_gene: -
CDR3nt: TGTGCCAGCAGCTTAGGGGGGACAATGCTCTACAATGAGCAGTTCTTC
CDR3aa: CASSLGGTMLYNEQFF

v_gene: TRBV9
j_gene: TRBJ2-2
abundance: many
d_gene: -
CDR3nt: TGTGCCAGCAGTGCCCGGGCAGCGAACACCGGGGAGCTGTTTTTT
CDR3aa: CASSARAANTGELFF

v_gene: TRBV7-9
j_gene: TRBJ1-2
abundance: -
d_gene: -
CDR3nt: TGTGCCAGCAGCTCTTACAGGGATGATGGCTACACCTTC
CDR3aa: CASSSYRDDGYTF

v_gene: TRBV2
j_gene: TRBJ2-7
abundance: -
d_gene: -
CDR3nt: TGTGCCAGCAGTGTTAGCGGATCCTCCTACGAGCAGTACTTC
CDR3aa: CASSVSGSSYEQYF

v_gene: TRBV7-9
j_gene: TRBJ2-7
abundance: -
d_gene: -
CDR3nt: TGTGCCAGCAGCTTACGATCCGGTTTCCAGAACGAGCAGTACTTC
CDR3aa: CASSLRSGFQNEQYF

v_gene: TRBV21-1
j_gene: TRBJ2-1
abundance: -
d_gene: -
CDR3nt: TGTGCCAGCAGCAAGGGGGAGTTGGACAATGAGCAGTTCTTC
CDR3aa: CASSKGELDNEQFF

v_gene: TRBV4-3
j_gene: TRBJ1-1
abundance: large
d_gene: -
CDR3nt: TGCGCCAGCAGCCAATGGGCGAAGGACACTGAAGCTTTCTTT
CDR3aa: CASSQWAKDTEAFF

v_gene: TRBV6-4
j_gene: TRBJ2-2
abundance: few
d_gene: -
CDR3nt: TGTGCCAGCTCCTTTGGGTCGAACACCGGGGAGCTGTTTTTT
CDR3aa: CASSFGSNTGELFF

v_gene: TRBV9
j_gene: TRBJ2-1
abundance: many
d_gene: TRBD2
CDR3nt: TGTGCCAGCAGCGTTCGGCTAGCGGGGGGTTACTCCTACAATGAGCAGTTCTTC
CDR3aa: CASSVRLAGGYSYNEQFF

v_gene: TRBV27
j_gene: TRBJ1-1
abundance: many
d_gene: TRBD1
CDR3nt: TGTGCCAGCAGTTTTACGACAGGGGGCCGACCTGAAGCTTTCTTT
CDR3aa: CASSFTTGGRPEAFF

v_gene: TRBV7-2
j_gene: TRBJ2-7
abundance: -
d_gene: -
CDR3nt: TGTGCCAGCCAAGCTCACGTCCAGCAATACGAGCAGTACTTC
CDR3aa: CASQAHVQQYEQYF

v_gene: TRBV4-3
j_gene: TRBJ1-6
abundance: many
d_gene: -
CDR3nt: TGCGCCAGCAGCCAGGAGGGGGGTTCACCCCTCCACTTT
CDR3aa: CASSQEGGSPLHF

v_gene: TRBV12-5
j_gene: TRBJ2-1
abundance: many
d_gene: -
CDR3nt: TGTGCTAGTGGTTTCGGACCCGTACTGTTCTTC
CDR3aa: CASGFGPVLFF

v_gene: TRBV4-2
j_gene: TRBJ2-7
abundance: -
d_gene: -
CDR3nt: TGTGCCAGCAGCCAAGAGGCCACCAGGGGTCTAGCGGTTCTCGAGTCCTACGAGCAGTACTTC
CDR3aa: CASSQEATRGLAVLESYEQYF

v_gene: TRBV20-1
j_gene: TRBJ2-7
abundance: many
d_gene: TRBD1
CDR3nt: TGCAGTGCTAGTGAGACAGGGATAACCTACGAGCAGTACTTC
CDR3aa: CSASETGITYEQYF

v_gene: TRBV5-6
j_gene: TRBJ2-7
abundance: -
d_gene: TRBD1
CDR3nt: TGTGCCAGCAGCTTACCAACGGGACAGGGTAACGAGCAGTACTTC
CDR3aa: CASSLPTGQGNEQYF